Presented here are 17 T cell receptor beta chains from one specimen sequenced in a study of shared clonotypes between healthy human individuals. Some clones are missing from TCRdb's copy, which holds only in-frame ones; the method was immunoSEQ multiplex PCR. Of under 600,000 clones listed, approximately 97% are singletons. What was sequenced was naive CD4+ T cells sorted from blood. Described subset: CD45RA+ positively selected. The receptors were gathered from a woman between 25 and 40 years old in good health.

As for this clone: The sample contains more than one DNA sequence encoding this CDR3. The chain links TRBV28 to TRBJ2-7; unclear D gene. The CDR3 length is 11 residues. V lost 4 bases to trimming and J lost 3 bases, with 4 bases between them. Germline loops: CDR1 MDHEN, CDR2 SYDVKM. The CDR3 DNA reads as TGTGCCAGCAGTTCTAGCTACGAGCAGTACTTC. This gives the protein CASSSSYEQYF.

As for this clone: The sample carries other DNA sequences with the same CDR3. The rearrangement uses TRBV9 and TRBJ2-2; TRBD2 agrees at 12 bases. This CDR3 region has 16 residues. Germline CDR1 reads SGDLS; CDR2 reads YYNGEE. Trimming took 0 bases from V and 7 from J; bases not matched to a gene: 4. The CDR3: CASSVGLAGVGGELFF. CDR3 sequence (DNA): TGTGCCAGCAGCGTAGGACTAGCGGGAGTAGGCGGGGAGCTGTTTTTT. The entire variable domain, with the rest obtained from reference TRBV9 and TRBJ2-2, is as follows: DSGVTQTPKHLITATGQRVTLRCSPRSGDLSVYWYQQSLDQGLQFLIQYYNGEERAKGNILERFSAQQFPDLHSELNLSSLELGDSALYFCASSVGLAGVGGELFFGEGSRLTVL.

CDR3 in amino acids: CASSPREDSGNTIYF. DNA of the CDR3: TGTGCCAGCTCACCAAGGGAGGACTCTGGAAACACCATATATTTT. This chain uses TRBV18 with TRBJ1-3; unclear D gene. The V gene's germline CDR1 is KGHSH and CDR2 LQKENI. CDR3 length: 15 amino acids. V was pared by 2 bases and J by 0 bases, with 8 bases between.

The V gene is TRBV6-1, the J gene TRBJ1-5; the match to TRBD1 covers 7 bases. The CDR3 spans 16 residues. Germline assignment: CDR1 MNHNS and CDR2 SASEGT. With V trimmed by 0 bases and J by 2 bases, 4 bases remained unmatched. This CDR3 is CASSEADRDRNQPQHF. In DNA form, the CDR3 reads TGTGCCAGCAGTGAAGCTGACAGGGATCGCAATCAGCCCCAGCATTTT.

This chain connects TRBV15 to TRBJ2-7; no clear D. The V gene's germline CDR1 is LNHNV and CDR2 YYDKDF (reference sequence). With 6 bases removed from V and 2 bases from J, the gap between germline ends came to 17 bases. The CDR3 is 15 amino acids. CDR3 sequence reads: CATRLDPGGTYEQYF. In DNA form, the CDR3 reads TGTGCCACCAGATTGGATCCAGGTGGAACCTACGAGCAGTACTTC.

The V gene is TRBV15, the J gene TRBJ2-1; 13 bases are a match to TRBD2. CDR1 is LNHNV, CDR2 YYDKDF, per germline (reference sequence). CDR3 length equals 15 residues. The V segment lost 7 bases and the J segment 6 bases; nucleotides outside the gene matches: 6. The CDR3 DNA follows: TGTGCCACCACCCCAGGACTAGCGGGAGTCAATGAGCAGTTCTTC. Protein sequence: CATTPGLAGVNEQFF.

The V gene is TRBV6-6, the J gene TRBJ1-2; unclear D gene. The CDR3 consists of 13 residues. V lost 2 bases and J 1 base, leaving 5 bases between the germline ends. The germline V gene encodes CDR1 MNHNY and CDR2 SVGAGI (reference sequence). CDR3 bases: TGTGCCAGCAGTTACGACCTTAACTATGGCTACACCTTC. Translated: CASSYDLNYGYTF.

The V and J genes are TRBV28 and TRBJ1-4; possibly TRBD1 for D (6 bases). The V gene lost 5 bases and the J gene lost 5 bases, with 12 bases spanning the gap. From germline, CDR1 is MDHEN and CDR2 SYDVKM. The CDR3 contains 14 residues. The chain's CDR3 is CASSTGTINEKLFF. As DNA, the CDR3 is TGTGCCAGCAGTACCGGGACAATCAATGAAAAACTGTTTTTT.

The chain recombines TRBV28 with TRBJ2-7, with TRBD1 matching 9 bases. With V trimmed by 10 bases and J by 5 bases, 9 bases remained unmatched. Germline CDR1 reads MDHEN; CDR2 reads SYDVKM. The CDR3 loop spans 13 amino acids. CDR3 DNA sequence: TGTGCCACGCGCCGGGACAGGGCAGACGAGCAGTACTTC. Its protein is CATRRDRADEQYF.

The rearrangement links TRBV6-6 to TRBJ1-5; tentatively, D is TRBD1 (5 bases). The germline CDR1 and CDR2 sequences are MNHNY and SVGAGI (reference sequence). V lost 0 bases and J 6 bases, leaving 15 bases between the germline ends. The CDR3 runs to 16 residues. CDR3 protein: CASSYSYRKSSQPQHF. The CDR3 region has the DNA TGTGCCAGCAGTTACTCCTACAGGAAATCCAGTCAGCCCCAGCATTTT.

The chain has TRBV28 and TRBJ2-5; TRBD1 might be the D (5 bases). The end of the DNA fits TRBJ2-7 better, so the J call may be wrong. This CDR3 is built from 13 residues. Germline values: CDR1 MDHEN, CDR2 SYDVKM. The CDR3 coding sequence is TGTGCCAGCAGCAAGGACACCTCCTACGAGCAGTACTTC. Translating gives CASSKDTSYEQYF.

The genes are TRBV11-3 and TRBJ2-7; 9 bases are shared with TRBD2. The V gene's germline CDR1 is SGHNT and CDR2 YENEEA. The CDR3 totals 15 residues. The junction had 5 bases not matched to a gene; V was cut back by 1 base and J by 4 bases. The CDR3 DNA follows: TGTGCCAGCAGCTTAGGGGCGGGAGGGAATTACGAGCAGTACTTC. It yields the protein CASSLGAGGNYEQYF.

V is TRBV28 and J is TRBJ2-3, with 9 bases aligning to TRBD2. With V trimmed by 4 bases and J by 6 bases, 5 bases remained unmatched. Germline CDR1 and CDR2: MDHEN and SYDVKM. The CDR3 totals 14 residues. CDR3 residues: CASSSAGGRDTQYF. The CDR3 nucleotides are TGTGCCAGCAGTTCCGCGGGAGGGCGTGATACGCAGTATTTT.

The chain couples TRBV5-1 to TRBJ2-7; 10 nucleotides align to TRBD1. The trim removed 5 bases at V and 6 bases at J, leaving 8 bases unmatched. The CDR3 extends over 14 amino acids. Germline V gene lookup returns CDR1 SGHRS and CDR2 YFSETQ. The CDR3 here is CASRQGTGAAEQYF. The CDR3 nucleotides are TGCGCCAGCAGACAGGGGACAGGGGCTGCCGAGCAGTACTTC.

The rearrangement joins TRBV4-1 to TRBJ2-3; D call uncertain. Germline loops: CDR1 MGHRA, CDR2 YSYEKL. The length of the CDR3 is 15 residues. V lost 1 base and J 5 bases, leaving 13 bases between the germline ends. The CDR3: CASSQGIDFRDTQYF. CDR3 DNA: TGCGCCAGCAGCCAAGGAATCGATTTCAGAGATACGCAGTATTTT.

This clone was counted once. The same CDR3 arises from other DNA sequences in this sample as well. The chain couples TRBV28 to TRBJ1-4, with TRBD1 matching 8 bases. The germline V gene encodes CDR1 MDHEN and CDR2 SYDVKM. V trimming: 4 bases; J trimming: 8 bases; junction bases outside the gene matches: 6. The CDR3 is 14 residues long. In nucleotides, the CDR3 is TGTGCCAGCAGTTCCGGACAGGGAAGGGAAAAACTGTTTTTT. Translation gives CASSSGQGREKLFF.

The rearrangement joins TRBV29-1 to TRBJ2-2; the match to TRBD1 covers 8 bases. Germline CDR1 SQVTM, CDR2 ANQGSEA. The CDR3 loop spans 13 amino acids. The V gene end was trimmed by 7 bases and the J gene end by 3 bases; junction bases not matched to a gene: 4. CDR3 protein: CSAKTGDTGELFF. The CDR3, as DNA: TGCAGCGCTAAGACAGGGGACACCGGGGAGCTGTTTTTT.